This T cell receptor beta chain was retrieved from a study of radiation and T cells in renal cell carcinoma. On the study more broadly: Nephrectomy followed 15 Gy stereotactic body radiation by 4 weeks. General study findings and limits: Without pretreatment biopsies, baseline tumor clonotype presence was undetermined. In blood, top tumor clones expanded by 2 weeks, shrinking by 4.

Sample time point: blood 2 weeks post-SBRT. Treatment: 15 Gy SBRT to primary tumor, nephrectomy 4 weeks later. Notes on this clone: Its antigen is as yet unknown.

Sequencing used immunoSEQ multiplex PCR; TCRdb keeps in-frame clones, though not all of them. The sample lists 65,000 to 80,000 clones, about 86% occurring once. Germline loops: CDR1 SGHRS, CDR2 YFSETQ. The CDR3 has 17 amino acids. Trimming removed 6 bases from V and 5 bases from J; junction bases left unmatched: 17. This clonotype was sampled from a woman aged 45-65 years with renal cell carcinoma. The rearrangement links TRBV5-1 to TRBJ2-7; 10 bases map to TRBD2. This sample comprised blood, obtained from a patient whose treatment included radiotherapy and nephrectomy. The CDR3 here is CASKSTASGSGIHEQYF. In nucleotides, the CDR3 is TGCGCCAGCAAATCGACGGCTAGCGGGAGTGGGATCCACGAGCAGTACTTC. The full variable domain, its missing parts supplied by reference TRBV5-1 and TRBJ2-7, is KAGVTQTPRYLIKTRGQQVTLSCSPISGHRSVSWYQQTPGQGLQFLFEYFSETQRNKGNFPGRFSGRQFSNSRSEMNVSTLELGDSALYLCASKSTASGSGIHEQYFGPGTRLTVT.